This TCR beta chain originates from a study of shared clonotypes between healthy human individuals. Study-wide findings and caveats: Relative to memory subsets, naive subsets generally showed larger estimated richness. Sampling was confined to blood; repertoires within tissues likely differ.

Measured with immunoSEQ multiplex PCR; TCRdb has only the in-frame clones, and not every one. The table records more than 400,000 clones, around 96% of them present only once. V was cut by 2 bases and J by 7 bases, with 14 bases left in between. This CDR3 region has 14 residues. In germline, CDR1 is SGHAT, CDR2 FQNNGV. With regard to this clone: Its target is unknown. The same CDR3 arises from other DNA sequences in this sample as well.

The rearrangement uses TRBV11-2 and TRBJ2-5, with D perhaps TRBD2 (5 bases). Sample: naive CD4+ T cells sorted from blood. Subset in this sample: CD45RA+ positively selected. The source of this sequence is a woman aged 30 to 39 in good health. The DNA of the CDR3 is TGTGCCAGCAGCTTAAAAGGTGAAAGCGGGACCCAGTACTTC. Translating gives CASSLKGESGTQYF.